This entry concerns a single T cell receptor beta chain. The antigen remains unidentified. These data originate in a study of shared clonotypes between healthy human individuals. The J segment lost 4 bases and the V segment lost 1 base, leaving 6 bases of the junction unmatched. CDR3 length: 16 amino acids. In germline, CDR1 is SGHRS, CDR2 YFSETQ. General observations from the study: Some clonotypes were shared by all four sorted-subset donors, while others were not shared. The non-shared ones had lower generation probabilities than the shared ones. Several donors had 4% to 6.5% of their naive CD4 clonotypes in common. Only blood samples were collected, and tissue repertoires likely differ. Limitation of the genetic and exposure-history diversity represented came from the few donors.

This table comes from immunoSEQ multiplex PCR, and its TCRdb copy is limited to in-frame clones, with some not included. The sample yields some 900,000 clones, 60% to 85% seen once. The receptor's source is a man younger than 35 in good health. This chain uses TRBV5-1 with TRBJ2-1, with 9 nucleotides matching TRBD2. The sample taken for sequencing was memory CD4+ T cells sorted from blood. Noted subset: CD45RA-negative fraction. CDR3 sequence: CASSLRLAGQYNEQFF. The CDR3 coding sequence is TGCGCCAGCAGCTTGCGTCTAGCGGGACAATACAATGAGCAGTTCTTC.